The subject of this entry is one T cell receptor beta chain. Its antigen remains unidentified. This specimen belongs to a study of T cell responses to AZD1222 COVID-19 vaccine. Overall study findings and caveats: Donors in the cohort were predominantly white British and more often female, and clonal diversity was possibly underestimated. Two doses of AZD1222 preceded a rise in Spike-specific TCR breadth and depth.

The table came from immunoSEQ multiplex PCR; TCRdb's copy has only in-frame clones and leaves some out. Counted here are about 150,000 clones, around 93% occurring once; the ten biggest clones make up approximately 6.9%. Second-dose intervals of approximately 4 or approximately 12 weeks were pooled. The CDR3 sequence is 13 residues long. Trimming cost V 5 bases and J 4 bases; bases outside gene matches: 0. Germline V gives CDR1 SGHRS, CDR2 YFSETQ. V is TRBV5-1 and J is TRBJ2-7; 13 nucleotides line up with TRBD2. Sequenced here: peripheral blood, sampled 28 days after the second AZD1222 dose. This receptor was identified in an adult who received the AZD1222 COVID-19 vaccine. For the CDR3, the DNA is TGCGCCAGCAGGACTAGCGGGGGGTACGAGCAGTACTTC. It specifies CASRTSGGYEQYF.